What follows describes a single T cell receptor (beta chain). This entry comes from a study of shared clonotypes between healthy human individuals. The assay was immunoSEQ multiplex PCR, and TCRdb's table has in-frame clones only and misses some. This sample yields some 2,000,000 clones, of which roughly 95% are seen a single time; 0.13% belongs to the top ten. The length of the CDR3 is 15 residues. Germline-derived CDR1 and CDR2 are KGHSH and LQKENI. J lost 4 bases, V lost 3 bases, and 4 bases had no gene match. Input material: naive CD4+ T cells sorted from blood. The subset was: CD45RA+ positively selected. The chain joins TRBV18 to TRBJ2-2, with 8 nucleotides matching TRBD1. The TCR originated in a man aged 18 to 30 in good health. CDR3 sequence (DNA): TGTGCCAGCTCACCTCAGGGGGCGTCCACCGGGGAGCTGTTTTTT. Protein: CASSPQGASTGELFF.